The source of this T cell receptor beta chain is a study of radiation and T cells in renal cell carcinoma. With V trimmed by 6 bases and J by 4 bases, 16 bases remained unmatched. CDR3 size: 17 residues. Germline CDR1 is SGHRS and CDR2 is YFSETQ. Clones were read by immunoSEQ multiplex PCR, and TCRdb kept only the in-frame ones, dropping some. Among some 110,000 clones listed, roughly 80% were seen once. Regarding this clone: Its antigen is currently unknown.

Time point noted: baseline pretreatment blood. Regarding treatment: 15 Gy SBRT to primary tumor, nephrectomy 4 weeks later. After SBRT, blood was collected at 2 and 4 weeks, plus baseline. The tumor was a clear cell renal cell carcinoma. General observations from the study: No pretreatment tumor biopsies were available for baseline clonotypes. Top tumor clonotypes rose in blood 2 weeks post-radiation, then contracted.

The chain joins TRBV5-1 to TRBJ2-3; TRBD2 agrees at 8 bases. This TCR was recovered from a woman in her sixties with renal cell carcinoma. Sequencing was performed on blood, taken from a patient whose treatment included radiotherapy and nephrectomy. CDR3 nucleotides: TGCGCCAGCAACCACGGAACGGGGGGGCAATTCTCAGATACGCAGTATTTT. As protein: CASNHGTGGQFSDTQYF.